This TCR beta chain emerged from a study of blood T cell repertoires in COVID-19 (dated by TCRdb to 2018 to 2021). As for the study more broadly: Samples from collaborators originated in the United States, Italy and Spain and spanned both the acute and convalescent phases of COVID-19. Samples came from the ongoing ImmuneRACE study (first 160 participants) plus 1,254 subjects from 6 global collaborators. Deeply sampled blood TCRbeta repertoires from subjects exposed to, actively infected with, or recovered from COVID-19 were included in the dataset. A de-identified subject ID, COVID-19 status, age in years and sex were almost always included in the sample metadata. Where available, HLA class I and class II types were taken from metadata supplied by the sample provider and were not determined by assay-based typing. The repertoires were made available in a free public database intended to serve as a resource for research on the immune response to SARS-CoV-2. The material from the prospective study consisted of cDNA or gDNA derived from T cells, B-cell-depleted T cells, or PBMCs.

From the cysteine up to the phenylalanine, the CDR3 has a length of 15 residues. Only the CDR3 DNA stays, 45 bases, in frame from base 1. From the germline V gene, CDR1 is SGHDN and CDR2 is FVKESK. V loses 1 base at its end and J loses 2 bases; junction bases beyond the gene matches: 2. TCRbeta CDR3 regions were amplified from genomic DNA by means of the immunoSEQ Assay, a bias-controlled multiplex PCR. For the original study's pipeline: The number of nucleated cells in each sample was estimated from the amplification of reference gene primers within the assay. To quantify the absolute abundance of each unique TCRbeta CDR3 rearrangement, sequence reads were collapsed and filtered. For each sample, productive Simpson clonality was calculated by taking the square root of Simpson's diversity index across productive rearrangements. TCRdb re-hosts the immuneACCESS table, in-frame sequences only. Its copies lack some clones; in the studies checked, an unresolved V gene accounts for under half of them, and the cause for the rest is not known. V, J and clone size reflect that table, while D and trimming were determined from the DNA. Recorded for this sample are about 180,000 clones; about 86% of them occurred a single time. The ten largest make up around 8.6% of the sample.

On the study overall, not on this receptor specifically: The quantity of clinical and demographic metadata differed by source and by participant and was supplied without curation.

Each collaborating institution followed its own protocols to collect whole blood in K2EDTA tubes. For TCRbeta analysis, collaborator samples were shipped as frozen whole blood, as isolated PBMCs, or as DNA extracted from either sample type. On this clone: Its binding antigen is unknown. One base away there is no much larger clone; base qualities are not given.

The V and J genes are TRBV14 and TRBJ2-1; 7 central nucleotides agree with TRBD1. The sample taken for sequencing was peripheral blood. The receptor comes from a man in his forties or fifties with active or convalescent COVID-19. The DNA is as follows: TGTGCCAGCAGCCAAGTACAGGGGACCTACAATGAGCAGTTCTTC. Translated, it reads CASSQVQGTYNEQFF.